This TCR beta chain was captured by sequencing in a study of siplizumab effects on memory and regulatory T cells (dated by TCRdb to about 2019). For the study in its entirety: The effect of the anti-CD2 antibody siplizumab on alloreactive T-cell subsets was examined in allogeneic mixed lymphocyte reactions constructed from human PBMCs.

As to this clone: Its specific antigen is unknown. Qualities for individual bases were not recorded, and no much larger clone is one base off.

The method was the immunoSEQ multiplex PCR assay. Each sample had 80,000 to 100,000 TCR templates assayed by the deep sequencing platform. Genomic DNA extracted from sorted T cells was the material used for TCRbeta CDR3 sequencing. In the original analysis: The R programming language was used for clonal analysis of TCRbeta CDR3 data. Alloreactive CD4+ and CD8+ clones were identified by comparing unstimulated samples to CFSE-low samples taken after the reaction. Regulatory or non-regulatory origin of alloreactive CD4+ clones was assigned by matching sequences to the sorted unstimulated Treg and non-Treg repertoires. TCRdb limited this immuneACCESS table to in-frame rearrangements with V and J called. A share of clones is missing; checked studies link under half to unresolved V genes, and the rest is unexplained. Clone size and V and J calls were adopted from that table, with D and trimming inferred from the DNA. Present in this sample are fewer than 120,000 clones, roughly 92% of which were seen just once. Of the sample, approximately 1.2% falls within the top ten clones.

Sorted unstimulated T cells and proliferating T cells recovered from mixed lymphocyte reactions underwent TCRbeta CDR3 sequencing. Fresh whole blood from around 11 HLA-typed healthy donors was used to isolate PBMCs. Points the paper makes about the study in general: The cumulative frequency of alloreactive sequences that could be traced back to unstimulated CD4+ memory T cells was significantly reduced by siplizumab. No functional confirmation was obtained for the suppressive function of proliferating Tregs from siplizumab cultures. Sequences below about 10^-5 frequency were poorly captured, so only a minor fraction of alloreactive clones could be mapped to unstimulated subsets. Compared with memory T cells, unstimulated naive T cells appeared more diverse, and naive cells seemed to make a substantial contribution to the alloresponse. In reactions with siplizumab, an average of 68.8% of mappable alloreactive CD4+ clones were Treg-derived, compared with about 27% in control reactions. For roughly 80-96% of proliferating CD4+ or CD8+ clones, no naive or memory phenotype could be assigned.

There are 13 amino acids in the CDR3, from cysteine to phenylalanine inclusive. CDR3 DNA only is kept here, 39 bases in frame from base 1. The germline V gene specifies MNHEY as CDR1 and SVGAGI as CDR2. V lost 10 bases and J lost 1 base; the stretch between them is 12 bases long. The TCR sequence derives from a human donor in good health. Sequencing was carried out using CD4+ T cells sorted from blood. The V gene is TRBV6-5 and the J gene is TRBJ2-3; confidence is insufficient to name the D gene. The encoded CDR3 is CATINSGTDTQYF. At the DNA level, the sequence is TGTGCCACCATCAACAGCGGCACAGATACGCAGTATTTT.